The rows below give T cell receptor beta chains drawn from one sample of a study of shared clonotypes between healthy human individuals. Profiled with immunoSEQ multiplex PCR; TCRdb holds only in-frame clones, not every one. This sample has approximately 2.5 million clones, with 80% to 95% found just once. Specimen: naive CD4+ T cells from PBMCs. The receptors here all came from a man younger than 30 in good health. Some clones in this sample may be carry-over from other donors' samples. Each CDR3 is given with its conserved first and last residue. Where a row states a size, it is once, few, many or the class of an expanded clone; other rows omit it.

cdr3_aa | v_call | clone_size
CASSIAASGSTDTQYF | TRBV19 | .
CASSLRARTGEGYTF | TRBV5-1 | .
CASSLEGQVYEQYF | TRBV5-1 | once
CASSSGTSGTDTQYF | TRBV28 | .
CASSQVTGYKNIQYF | TRBV4-1 | .
CASSVTAGDTDTQYF | TRBV9 | .
CASSFHRGGGVNTGELFF | TRBV27 | .
CASSWGQGDQPQHF | TRBV5-5 | .
CASSLAPGQGRTEAFF | TRBV5-1 | once
CASSLRREQYF | TRBV7-3 | .
CASSAYDRTEAFF | TRBV6-5 | .
CASGRGQGSSGNTIYF | TRBV6-6 | .
CASSMGYGQRENIQYF | TRBV19 | .
CASSESTGTEEKLFF | TRBV2 | .
CASSWEIAGGNYEQYF | TRBV5-1 | .
CASSPPGLLTDTQYF | TRBV5-4 | .
CASSQGIAAPGTEAFF | TRBV18 | once
CASSYRASYEQYF | TRBV7-9 | .
CASSLAYRDAGELFF | TRBV5-1 | .
CASRLPGVNEQFF | TRBV5-1 | .
CASRSGRWVTDTQYF | TRBV6-1 | .
CSATGGSSYNEQFF | TRBV29-1 | .
CASSETPGYSTGELFF | TRBV6-1 | .
CASSLDTSSTDTQYF | TRBV5-1 | .
CASSLDAGETQYF | TRBV5-1 | .
CASSQTGTEGNTIYF | TRBV4-1 | .
CASSIDGGSPYEQYF | TRBV19 | .
CASSSHENTDTQYF | TRBV11-3 | .
CASSRQVSETQYF | TRBV19 | .
CASSWDTGGNGYTF | TRBV5-1 | .
CASSPGGGSYNEQFF | TRBV7-3 | once
CASSFNRVLAKNIQYF | TRBV13 | .
CASSHGQGTYEQYF | TRBV5-1 | .
CASSQDRRANEKLFF | TRBV4-3 | .
CASSLWRDRGSGELFF | TRBV4-3 | .
CASSLNYASSETQYF | TRBV7-2 | once
CASSLNPGRGNEQYF | TRBV28 | .
CATSRGLTGGYSNQPQHF | TRBV15 | .
CASSWGLSGRGYNEQFF | TRBV7-3 | .